This is a list of T cell receptor beta chains from one sample in a study of cytomegalovirus exposure and HLA in healthy donors. TCRdb's copy holds only in-frame clones and misses some; the assay was immunoSEQ multiplex PCR. Found here are fewer than 250,000 clones, around nine tenths of them singletons; the top ten hold 2.6%. The sequencing sample was made of PBMCs. The receptors here all came from a man younger than 35 in good health and CMV-seronegative. The CDR3 runs from the conserved cysteine through the conserved F or W. A D gene is named only where the DNA matches it firmly. Some rows have no size entry. The others give once, few or many, or a class for an expanded clone.

DNA | CDR3 | J | size | D | V
TGCGCCAGCAGTCAATCTGAGCTTCATGGCTACACCTTC | CASSQSELHGYTF | TRBJ1-2 | . | . | TRBV23-1
TGCAGCGTTGCGGACAAGAATGAAAAACTGTTTTTT | CSVADKNEKLFF | TRBJ1-4 | . | . | TRBV29-1
TGCGCCAGCAGCCCAGATAGCGGGAGGGCCTACGAGCAGTACTTC | CASSPDSGRAYEQYF | TRBJ2-7 | . | TRBD2 | TRBV4-1
TGTGCCAGCAGCTTCCCCGCAGGGGAGACCCAGTACTTC | CASSFPAGETQYF | TRBJ2-5 | . | . | TRBV7-2
TGTGCCAGCAGTCCCCCCACAGGGAAAGCTAACTATGGCTACACCTTC | CASSPPTGKANYGYTF | TRBJ1-2 | . | . | TRBV6-6
TGTGCCAGCAGCTTAGTAAGGCAGGGTCGTGGCTACACCTTC | CASSLVRQGRGYTF | TRBJ1-2 | . | . | TRBV11-2
TGTGCCAGCAGCTTAGGAGCTCAGGGATCGCCCCAGCATTTT | CASSLGAQGSPQHF | TRBJ1-5 | . | . | TRBV11-2
TGCGCCAGCAGCCAGGACAGGGGTCCTGAAGCTTTCTTT | CASSQDRGPEAFF | TRBJ1-1 | . | TRBD1 | TRBV4-3
TGTGCCTGGAGTGAGGTGGGAGAGGCAGATACGCAGTATTTT | CAWSEVGEADTQYF | TRBJ2-3 | . | . | TRBV30
TGTGCCAGTAGTACCGCGGGAAGAACCTCCTACGAGCAGTACTTC | CASSTAGRTSYEQYF | TRBJ2-7 | . | . | TRBV19
TGTGCCAGCACCCAGACAGTGAACACTGAAGCTTTCTTT | CASTQTVNTEAFF | TRBJ1-1 | . | . | TRBV14
TGTGCCTGGAGACTCAGGGGCACTACTATCTCCTACGAGCAGTACTTC | CAWRLRGTTISYEQYF | TRBJ2-7 | . | . | TRBV30
TGTGCCAGCAGCGTTCGACAGGGGGTGAACACCGGGGAGCTGTTTTTT | CASSVRQGVNTGELFF | TRBJ2-2 | . | TRBD1 | TRBV9
TGTGCCAGCTCACTTAGCGGGTACAATGAGCAGTTCTTC | CASSLSGYNEQFF | TRBJ2-1 | . | TRBD2 | TRBV18
TGTGCCAGCCACTCAGGGGTCGAGTCCTACGAGCAGTACTTC | CASHSGVESYEQYF | TRBJ2-7 | . | . | TRBV6-5
TGTGCCAGCAGCGGAGGGGCCAACAGGGGTCCCTACGAGCAGTACTTC | CASSGGANRGPYEQYF | TRBJ2-7 | . | . | TRBV11-2
TGTGCCAGCAGCGGCCTCGGGAGCTCCTACAATGAGCAGTTCTTC | CASSGLGSSYNEQFF | TRBJ2-1 | once | . | TRBV7-9
TGCGCCAGCAGCGTGGGGACAGGGGGCGTTGAAAAACTGTTTTTT | CASSVGTGGVEKLFF | TRBJ1-4 | . | TRBD1 | TRBV5-1
TGTGCCAGCCGGGATTTTTATAGCAATCAGCCCCAGCATTTT | CASRDFYSNQPQHF | TRBJ1-5 | . | . | TRBV6-1
TGTGCCAGCAGCTTTCCGCGGGAGGGGTCGGAGACCCAGTACTTC | CASSFPREGSETQYF | TRBJ2-5 | . | TRBD2 | TRBV7-9
TGTGCCATCAGGTCCATCGATTCAGGGTCCGGGGAGCTGTTTTTT | CAIRSIDSGSGELFF | TRBJ2-2 | . | . | TRBV10-3
TGTGCCAGCACCCGGACAGGGGTGCCTGTATACAATGAGCAGTTCTTC | CASTRTGVPVYNEQFF | TRBJ2-1 | . | TRBD1 | TRBV28
TGTGCCAGCAGCTTGAGGGGGGGCGTTGAAAAACTGTTTTTT | CASSLRGGVEKLFF | TRBJ1-4 | . | . | TRBV11-2
TGTGCCAGCAGCTTACGCCTAGCGGTATACAATGAGCAGTTCTTC | CASSLRLAVYNEQFF | TRBJ2-1 | . | TRBD2 | TRBV7-8